This T cell receptor beta chain was identified in a study of breast tumors, draining lymph nodes, adjacent tissues. The study's findings and limits: Tumor repertoires ranked between lymph nodes and nontumor tissue in diversity, with V and J gene preferences. That most tumor T cells come from lymph nodes remained unproven. The data were judged consistent with most tumor T cells coming from lymph node and expanding in tumor.

Samples came from axillary lymph nodes draining the breast cancer. MiXCR was run by TCRdb on the multiplex PCR reads, yielding one entry per CDR3 protein. The table includes roughly 100,000 distinct CDR3 sequences, approximately 28% detected once. The germline CDR1 and CDR2 sequences are MGHDK and SYGVNS. The CDR3 runs 15 residues. V was trimmed by 2 bases and J by 2 bases, leaving 12 bases between them. This clonotype was recorded many times. The target antigen is unknown. Sequencing input: axillary lymph node tissue. The rearrangement uses TRBV25-1 and TRBJ2-5; D assignment may be TRBD1 or TRBD2 (6 bases each). The sequence was obtained from a female donor with breast cancer. Some clones in this sample may be carry-over from other donors' samples. The CDR3 nucleotides are TGTGCCAGCAGTGAAGGAGGGGGGTGGCAAGAGACCCAGTACTTC. Its translation is CASSEGGGWQETQYF.